One and the same sample provided the 28 T cell receptor beta chains below, sequenced in a study of T cell responses to AZD1222 COVID-19 vaccine. Libraries were prepared by immunoSEQ multiplex PCR; TCRdb keeps only in-frame clonotypes and omits some of them. This repertoire shows roughly 150,000 clones, 87% found once; its top ten account for about 1%. Material: peripheral blood, obtained 28 days after the second AZD1222 dose. These receptors all come from an adult who received the AZD1222 COVID-19 vaccine.

This chain connects TRBV5-6 to TRBJ1-2, with D possibly matching TRBD1 (6 bases). Trimming removed 4 bases at V and 8 bases at J, with 15 bases between. Germline V gives CDR1 SGHDT, CDR2 YYEEEE. The CDR3 is 13 amino acids. CDR3 loop: CASSLLMTGGYTF. The CDR3, as DNA: TGTGCCAGCAGCCTCCTGATGACAGGCGGCTACACCTTC.

J is TRBJ1-1 and V is TRBV18; D is unresolved. V shed 3 bases and J shed 5 bases, with 13 bases lying between them. This CDR3 comprises 14 residues. CDR1 KGHSH and CDR2 LQKENI come from the germline V gene. CDR3 sequence (DNA): TGTGCCAGCTCACCCCAATGGGGAATTACTGAAGCTTTCTTT. This translates into CASSPQWGITEAFF.

The V call is TRBV30, the J call TRBJ1-3; D unclear. The germline CDR1 and CDR2 sequences are GTSNPN and SVGIG (reference sequence). CDR3 length equals 13 residues. V lost 0 bases and J lost 4, with 7 bases in between. The DNA for the CDR3 is TGTGCCTGGAGTGTTGGGTCCGGAAACACCATATATTTT. Amino acid sequence: CAWSVGSGNTIYF.

The chain's CDR3 is CASSSPGGGETQYF. For the CDR3, the DNA is TGTGCCAGCAGTTCCCCAGGGGGGGGAGAGACCCAGTACTTC. This chain links TRBV6-5 with TRBJ2-5; TRBD1 or TRBD2 may be the D gene (7 bases each). Trimming stripped 4 bases from V and 4 bases from J, with 13 bases between. CDR1 is MNHEY and CDR2 is SVGAGI in the germline V gene. The CDR3 is 14 amino acids.

The chain links TRBV3-1 (or the pseudogene TRBV3-2) to TRBJ1-1; D perhaps matches TRBD1 (5 bases). V shed 4 bases and J shed 0 bases, with 9 bases lying between them. The CDR3 length is 14 residues. Germline CDR1 LGHDT, CDR2 YNNKEL (reference sequence). CDR3 DNA: TGTGCCAGCAGCCTGGCAGGGTTGAACACTGAAGCTTTCTTT. Protein product: CASSLAGLNTEAFF.

The chain couples TRBV19 to TRBJ2-5; 9 positions match TRBD2. V shed 5 bases and J 2 bases; nucleotides not matched to a gene: 3. CDR3 length equals 14 residues. Germline lookup yields CDR1 LNHDA and CDR2 SQIVND (reference sequence). The CDR3 DNA is TGTGCCAGTAGTGTCCTAGCGGGGCAAGAGACCCAGTACTTC. Translation gives CASSVLAGQETQYF.

The chain carries TRBV9 and TRBJ1-4, with D perhaps TRBD1 (6 bases). Trimming took 7 bases from V and 6 from J, leaving 16 bases between them. The CDR3 is 14 residues long. Germline V CDR1 and CDR2: SGDLS, YYNGEE. The CDR3 DNA reads as TGTGCCAGCGGCAGGGGAGGGGGTGATGAAAAACTGTTTTTT. This sequence encodes CASGRGGGDEKLFF.

V gene TRBV2 combines with J gene TRBJ1-2, with TRBD1 matching 7 bases. Trimming cost V 8 bases and J 4 bases; bases outside gene matches: 13. This CDR3 is 15 amino acids long. Looked up from germline, CDR1 is SNHLY and CDR2 is FYNNEI. This chain's CDR3 is CASQPRTGGSYGYTF. The CDR3, as DNA: TGTGCCAGCCAACCCAGGACAGGTGGGAGCTATGGCTACACCTTC.

V and J are TRBV7-6 and TRBJ1-3, with D uncertain. Germline-derived CDR1 and CDR2 are SGHVS and FNYEAQ. The CDR3 spans 19 residues. Trimming took off 4 bases at V and 0 bases at J, with 22 bases between the two ends. CDR3 amino acids: CASSSPGGGGAISGNTIYF. As DNA, the CDR3 is TGTGCCAGCAGCTCACCCGGTGGAGGTGGAGCTATCTCTGGAAACACCATATATTTT. Full variable domain (remainder filled in from reference TRBV7-6 and TRBJ1-3): GAGVSQSPRYKVTKRGQDVALRCDPISGHVSLYWYRQALGQGPEFLTYFNYEAQQDKSGLPNDRFSAERPEGSISTLTIQRTEQRDSAMYRCASSSPGGGGAISGNTIYFGEGSWLTVV.

The V gene is TRBV5-1, the J gene TRBJ2-3; D not certain. The CDR3 spans 13 residues. Between the trimmed V and J ends, which lost 4 bases and 6 bases, there was a span of 12 bases. Germline values: CDR1 SGHRS, CDR2 YFSETQ. The CDR3 is CASSTVGSDTQYF. CDR3 coding DNA: TGCGCCAGCAGCACGGTAGGCTCGGATACGCAGTATTTT.

This sequence joins TRBV5-6 and TRBJ1-4; D might be TRBD1 (5 bases). With 0 bases removed from V and 8 bases from J, the gap between germline ends came to 8 bases. CDR1 and CDR2 from the germline V gene are SGHDT and YYEEEE. The CDR3 contains 13 residues. In nucleotides, the CDR3 is TGTGCCAGCAGCTTGGGACAGCTGGAAAAACTGTTTTTT. Amino acids: CASSLGQLEKLFF.

V usage is TRBV4-1 and J usage is TRBJ2-4; D is ambiguous. The CDR3 has 13 residues. V was clipped by 3 bases and J by 1 base, with 4 bases between them. Germline assignment: CDR1 MGHRA and CDR2 YSYEKL. In nucleotides, the CDR3 is TGCGCCAGCAGCCACCAGGCCAAAAACATTCAGTACTTC. Its protein is CASSHQAKNIQYF.

The V and J genes are TRBV3-1 (or the pseudogene TRBV3-2) and TRBJ1-2; no firm D call. Germline CDR1 and CDR2: LGHDT and YNNKEL (reference sequence). The CDR3 contains 14 residues. V lost 1 base, J lost 8 bases, and 14 bases lay in between. The CDR3 DNA sequence: TGTGCCAGCAGCCAAGTTGGCGCTGTTATGGGCTACACCTTC. Its protein product is CASSQVGAVMGYTF.

V is TRBV25-1 and J is TRBJ1-6; D is uncertain. There are 15 residues in the CDR3. V was cut by 3 bases and J by 3 bases, with 9 bases left in between. Germline-derived CDR1 and CDR2 are MGHDK and SYGVNS. The CDR3 is CASSDPLIYNSPLHF. CDR3 DNA sequence: TGTGCCAGCAGTGATCCTCTTATCTATAATTCACCCCTCCACTTT.

V and J are TRBV5-6 and TRBJ2-7, with D tentatively TRBD2 (6 bases). This CDR3 spans 15 amino acids. V lost 1 base to trimming and J lost 1 base, with 12 bases between them. CDR1 is SGHDT and CDR2 is YYEEEE in the germline V gene. The CDR3 coding sequence is TGTGCCAGCAGCTTGCTTTCGGGGGATTCCTACGAGCAGTACTTC. This sequence encodes CASSLLSGDSYEQYF.

The chain couples TRBV27 to TRBJ1-1; D not certain. The V and J ends lost 2 bases and 4 bases respectively, with 11 bases between them. This CDR3 has 14 amino acids. The germline CDR1 and CDR2 sequences are MNHEY and SMNVEV (reference sequence). This CDR3 reads CASSLVRVSTEAFF. CDR3 sequence (DNA): TGTGCCAGCAGTTTAGTGAGGGTAAGCACTGAAGCTTTCTTT.

V gene TRBV27 combines with J gene TRBJ2-7; 10 nucleotides match TRBD2. This CDR3 is built from 17 residues. Germline V gene lookup returns CDR1 MNHEY and CDR2 SMNVEV (reference sequence). With 2 bases clipped from V and 2 bases from J, the junction kept 9 bases outside the gene matches. The CDR3 region has the DNA TGTGCCAGCAGTTTAGGGGCTAGCGGGGGCCAAGCCTACGAGCAGTACTTC. It specifies CASSLGASGGQAYEQYF.

The rearrangement links TRBV11-3 to TRBJ2-2; no clear D. V lost 3 bases, J lost 2 bases, and 7 bases lay in between. This CDR3 is built from 14 residues. Germline CDR1 SGHNT, CDR2 YENEEA. CDR3 coding DNA: TGTGCCAGCAGCTTCGCCTCTAACACCGGGGAGCTGTTTTTT. Translating gives CASSFASNTGELFF.

The rearrangement uses TRBV7-2 and TRBJ2-7, with D perhaps TRBD2 (6 bases). V dropped 5 bases and J dropped 7 bases, with 18 bases sitting between them. Per the germline V gene, CDR1 is SGHTA and CDR2 is FQGNSA. There are 14 residues in the CDR3. Here the CDR3 DNA reads TGTGCCAGCAGCCTTAAGGCCTGGGCGGGGGAGCAGTACTTC. Its translation is CASSLKAWAGEQYF. The full variable domain, with the rest looked up from reference TRBV7-2 and TRBJ2-7, is GAGVSQSPSNKVTEKGKDVELRCDPISGHTALYWYRQSLGQGLEFLIYFQGNSAPDKSGLPSDRFSAERTGGSVSTLTIQRTQQEDSAVYLCASSLKAWAGEQYFGPGTRLTVT.

V and J are TRBV9 and TRBJ2-6, with D hard to call. From germline, CDR1 is SGDLS and CDR2 YYNGEE. V lost 0 bases and J 0 bases, leaving 7 bases between the germline ends. The CDR3 spans 16 residues. The CDR3 spells CASSVGWSSGANVLTF. CDR3 nucleotide sequence: TGTGCCAGCAGCGTAGGGTGGAGCTCTGGGGCCAACGTCCTGACTTTC. The full variable domain, rest sourced from reference TRBV9 and TRBJ2-6, is DSGVTQTPKHLITATGQRVTLRCSPRSGDLSVYWYQQSLDQGLQFLIQYYNGEERAKGNILERFSAQQFPDLHSELNLSSLELGDSALYFCASSVGWSSGANVLTFGAGSRLTVL.

The chain recombines TRBV6-6 with TRBJ1-6; D is possibly TRBD1 (6 bases). Germline loops: CDR1 MNHNY, CDR2 SVGAGI (reference sequence). This CDR3 contains 13 residues. Trimming took 5 bases from V and 9 from J, leaving 11 bases between them. CDR3 residues: CASSPLTGSPLHF. CDR3 nucleotides: TGTGCCAGCAGTCCACTGACAGGTTCACCCCTCCACTTT.

V and J are TRBV4-2 and TRBJ2-6; TRBD1 agrees at 8 bases. This CDR3 comprises 19 residues. The germline V gene has CDR1 LGHNA and CDR2 YNFKEQ. With 1 base clipped from V and 1 base from J, the junction kept 9 bases outside the gene matches. As DNA, the CDR3 is TGTGCCAGCAGCCAAGTTCCCAGAACAGGGGGTTCTGGGGCCAACGTCCTGACTTTC. Translated: CASSQVPRTGGSGANVLTF.

The chain couples TRBV7-9 to TRBJ1-6; 8 bases line up with TRBD1. The V gene's germline CDR1 is SEHNR and CDR2 FQNEAQ (reference sequence). V lost 5 bases and J lost 5; bases outside the gene matches: 5. The CDR3 consists of 15 residues. The CDR3 reads CASSTRDRNNSPLHF. In DNA form, the CDR3 reads TGTGCCAGCAGCACCAGGGACAGGAATAATTCACCCCTCCACTTT.

The V and J genes are TRBV6-5 and TRBJ1-4; 8 bases agree with TRBD1. From germline, CDR1 is MNHEY and CDR2 SVGAGI. The CDR3 covers 15 residues. With 7 bases clipped from V and 1 base from J, the junction kept 5 bases outside the gene matches. The CDR3 region is CASTSGGGTNEKLFF. For the CDR3, the DNA is TGTGCCAGCACCTCAGGGGGCGGAACTAATGAAAAACTGTTTTTT.

The chain couples TRBV18 to TRBJ2-7, with TRBD2 matching over 7 bases. Trimming removed 6 bases from V and 6 bases from J; junction bases left unmatched: 17. Germline V gene sequence: CDR1 KGHSH, CDR2 LQKENI. The CDR3 runs to 16 residues. CDR3 residues: CASSPGPPGAGPEQYF. CDR3 bases: TGTGCCAGCTCCCCGGGGCCCCCGGGAGCGGGGCCCGAGCAGTACTTC. Supplemented by reference TRBV18 and TRBJ2-7, the full variable domain reads NAGVMQNPRHLVRRRGQEARLRCSPMKGHSHVYWYRQLPEEGLKFMVYLQKENIIDESGMPKERFSAEFPKEGPSILRIQQVVRGDSAAYFCASSPGPPGAGPEQYFGPGTRLTVT.

The chain is built from TRBV4-3 and TRBJ1-2, with a weak D call TRBD1 (6 bases). Between the trimmed V and J ends, which lost 0 bases and 8 bases, there was a span of 10 bases. Germline V gives CDR1 LGHNA, CDR2 YSLEER. The CDR3 spans 13 residues. The CDR3 spells CASSQEGARGYTF. The CDR3 nucleotides read TGCGCCAGCAGCCAAGAGGGGGCTCGGGGCTACACCTTC.

This rearrangement joins TRBV23-1 to TRBJ1-5, with D possibly matching TRBD1 (6 bases). TRBV23-1 is an ORF, with its function uncertain. CDR3 length: 13 residues. The V end was cut by 5 bases, the J end by 6 bases, with 11 bases between. CDR3 region: CASSARQVQPQHF. In nucleotides, the CDR3 is TGCGCCAGCAGTGCACGACAGGTTCAGCCCCAGCATTTT.

V gene TRBV7-8 combines with J gene TRBJ1-3, with D perhaps TRBD1 (6 bases). Trimming left V 3 bases short and J 4 bases short, with 16 bases between. The CDR3 has 16 amino acids. Per germline, CDR1 SGHVS and CDR2 FQNEAQ. This CDR3 is CASSFTGPPHGNTIYF. The CDR3 DNA reads TGTGCCAGCAGCTTCACAGGGCCCCCTCACGGAAACACCATATATTTT.